This T cell receptor (beta chain) is from a study of T cell repertoires in cytomegalovirus infection. TCRdb recomputed calls from the reads with MiXCR, one row per CDR3 protein. The sample has about 180,000 distinct CDR3 sequences, under 15% seen once. The origin of this receptor is a human donor in good health (CMV status not recorded). Some clones in this sample may be carry-over from other donors' samples. The sequencing input was PBMCs.

The CDR3 loop reads CASSWDGGKIYNEQFF. As DNA, the CDR3 is TGCGCCAGCAGCTGGGACGGGGGGAAGATCTACAATGAGCAGTTCTTC. V usage is TRBV5-1 and J usage is TRBJ2-1; 7 positions match TRBD2. Per the germline V gene, CDR1 is SGHRS and CDR2 is YFSETQ. The CDR3 runs to 16 residues. Trimming took 3 bases from V and 3 from J; bases not matched to a gene: 9. Full variable domain (remainder filled in from reference TRBV5-1 and TRBJ2-1): KAGVTQTPRYLIKTRGQQVTLSCSPISGHRSVSWYQQTPGQGLQFLFEYFSETQRNKGNFPGRFSGRQFSNSRSEMNVSTLELGDSALYLCASSWDGGKIYNEQFFGPGTRLTVL.